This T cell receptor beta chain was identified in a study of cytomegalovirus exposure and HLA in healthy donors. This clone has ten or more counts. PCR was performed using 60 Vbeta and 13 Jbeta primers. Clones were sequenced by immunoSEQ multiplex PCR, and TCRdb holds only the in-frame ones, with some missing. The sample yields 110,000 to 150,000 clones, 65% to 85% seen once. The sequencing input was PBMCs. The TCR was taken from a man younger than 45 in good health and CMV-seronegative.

In DNA, the CDR3 is TGTGCCAGCCAGGGGTCGGGTGAAAAACTGTTTTTT. This translates into CASQGSGEKLFF. The chain couples TRBV2 to TRBJ1-4; TRBD1 is a possible D gene (6 bases). Deletions cut 8 bases from V and 7 bases from J, with 11 bases between. Germline V gene sequence: CDR1 SNHLY, CDR2 FYNNEI. The CDR3 extends over 12 amino acids. Filled out from reference TRBV2 and TRBJ1-4, the complete variable domain reads EPEVTQTPSHQVTQMGQEVILRCVPISNHLYFYWYRQILGQKVEFLVSFYNNEISEKSEIFDDQFSVERPDGSNFTLKIRSTKLEDSAMYFCASQGSGEKLFFGSGTQLSVL.